The 3 T cell receptor beta chains reported below all come from one sample, sequenced in a study of T cells in Graves' hyperthyroidism and ophthalmopathy (dated by TCRdb to between 2018 and 2020). Receptors were amplified or captured by multiplex PCR. TCRdb records Illumina HiSeq 2000 as the sequencer. TCR beta CDR3 regions were amplified from RNA transcripts. For the first round of RT-PCR on the TCR CDR3, the HTBI primer set was used together with the Qiagen OneStep RT-PCR kit. Through fastp at Q25 and MiXCR, TCRdb rebuilt clones from the public reads, retaining in-frame beta chains. Records with the same CDR3 protein are collapsed into one entry carrying the most frequent genes and DNA. This sample gives nearly 600,000 distinct CDR3 sequences in total; 14% of them show up just once. The ten largest make up around 7% of the sample. Sequencing was carried out using blood. The receptors come from a woman between 18 and 29 years old with Graves' ophthalmopathy.

This clonotype came up many times. The J gene is TRBJ2-7, the V gene TRBV6-1; D gene unclear. V lost 5 bases to trimming and J lost 1 base, with 18 bases between them. The CDR3 is 16 residues long. Germline V gene sequence: CDR1 MNHNS, CDR2 SASEGT. Here the CDR3 DNA reads TGTGCCAGCAGTTCTCAGTCTGACGTCGGATCCTACGAGCAGTACTTC. Encoded protein: CASSSQSDVGSYEQYF.

This clonotype was recorded many times. The chain links TRBV27 to TRBJ2-3; 12 bases are shared with TRBD2. The germline V gene encodes CDR1 MNHEY and CDR2 SMNVEV (reference sequence). This CDR3 is 14 amino acids long. V shed 6 bases and J 4 bases; nucleotides not matched to a gene: 2. The CDR3 protein is CASSRLAGADTQYF. The DNA of the CDR3 is TGTGCCAGCAGCCGACTAGCGGGAGCAGATACGCAGTATTTT.

This clonotype was detected ten times or more. The V call is TRBV11-2, the J call TRBJ1-2; 8 bases map to TRBD1. The CDR3 spans 14 residues. The V gene end was trimmed by 2 bases and the J gene end by 8 bases; junction bases not matched to a gene: 7. From germline, CDR1 is SGHAT and CDR2 FQNNGV. The CDR3 DNA is TGTGCCAGCAGCTTACATCAGGGGGCGAGCGGCTACACCTTC. Its protein is CASSLHQGASGYTF.